Listed here are 30 T cell receptor beta chains from one sample, sequenced in a study of blood T cell repertoires in COVID-19. The repertoire was sequenced with immunoSEQ multiplex PCR; TCRdb's copy has only in-frame clones and lacks some. The sample holds 110,000 or so clones, 81% seen once. The sequencing input was peripheral blood. All receptors derive from a man aged 50 to 59 with acute or convalescent COVID-19.

The chain couples TRBV29-1 to TRBJ1-1, with a weak D call TRBD1 (5 bases). Germline-derived CDR1 and CDR2 are SQVTM and ANQGSEA. The length of the CDR3 is 12 residues. V was pared by 7 bases and J by 0 bases, with 9 bases between. In nucleotides, the CDR3 is TGCAGCGCCCAGGGCTTGAACACTGAAGCTTTCTTT. This sequence encodes CSAQGLNTEAFF.

The V and J genes are TRBV4-1 and TRBJ1-4; tentative D call: TRBD1 (6 bases). The CDR3 has 16 amino acids. The germline V gene encodes CDR1 MGHRA and CDR2 YSYEKL. The V end was cut by 0 bases, the J end by 7 bases, with 15 bases between. The CDR3 DNA follows: TGCGCCAGCAGCCAAGATCCCCGGGGGGCAGGTGAAAAACTGTTTTTT. Protein: CASSQDPRGAGEKLFF.

The V and J genes are TRBV27 and TRBJ1-6; 12 bases map to TRBD1. CDR3 length: 18 amino acids. Germline V gene sequence: CDR1 MNHEY, CDR2 SMNVEV (reference sequence). V was clipped by 6 bases and J by 10 bases; unmatched bases: 16. The CDR3 sequence is CASSPFSAGQGAPSPLHF. The CDR3, as DNA: TGTGCCAGCAGCCCTTTCAGCGCGGGACAGGGGGCACCCTCACCCCTCCACTTT.

The chain recombines TRBV6-5 with TRBJ2-7; perhaps TRBD1 as D (6 bases). Per the germline V gene, CDR1 is MNHEY and CDR2 is SVGAGI. Trimming took off 6 bases at V and 5 bases at J, with 17 bases between the two ends. The CDR3 is 14 residues long. This chain's CDR3 is CASRTTADRHEQYF. The CDR3 DNA follows: TGTGCCAGCAGGACAACAGCAGACAGGCACGAGCAGTACTTC.

The rearrangement uses TRBV5-5 and TRBJ1-3; D not resolved. Looked up from germline, CDR1 is SGHKS and CDR2 is YYEKEE (reference sequence). This CDR3 contains 15 residues. The V gene lost 0 bases and the J gene lost 0 bases, with 7 bases spanning the gap. CDR3 amino acids: CASSLDQISGNTIYF. DNA for the CDR3: TGTGCCAGCAGCTTGGATCAAATCTCTGGAAACACCATATATTTT.

The chain recombines TRBV5-5 with TRBJ2-2; TRBD2 matches 11 bases. V lost 6 bases and J lost 4; bases outside the gene matches: 8. The length of the CDR3 is 16 residues. The germline CDR1 and CDR2 sequences are SGHKS and YYEKEE (reference sequence). CDR3 residues: CASNRLAGGSTGELFF. In nucleotides, the CDR3 is TGTGCCAGCAATCGTCTAGCGGGGGGTAGCACCGGGGAGCTGTTTTTT.

The J gene is TRBJ1-1, the V gene TRBV6-5; 7 nucleotides align to TRBD1. Trimming took 5 bases from V and 0 from J; bases not matched to a gene: 6. Germline V gives CDR1 MNHEY, CDR2 SVGAGI. The length of the CDR3 is 15 residues. In nucleotides, the CDR3 is TGTGCCAGCAGTCCCCAGACAGGGCTGAACACTGAAGCTTTCTTT. It yields the protein CASSPQTGLNTEAFF.

The chain carries TRBV10-3 and TRBJ2-7, with D perhaps TRBD1 (6 bases). Germline V gives CDR1 ENHRY, CDR2 SYGVKD. The CDR3 is 14 amino acids. Between the trimmed V and J ends, which lost 2 bases and 6 bases, there was a span of 14 bases. CDR3 sequence (DNA): TGTGCCATCAGTGAGCGCGCAGGGGAAAGCGAGCAGTACGTC. It specifies CAISERAGESEQYV.

The gene calls are TRBV2 and TRBJ1-6; the match to TRBD1 covers 9 bases. CDR3 size: 13 residues. CDR1 and CDR2 from the germline V gene are SNHLY and FYNNEI. V lost 11 bases, J lost 7 bases, and 6 bases stayed unmatched. CDR3 protein: CAVRQGGNSPLHF. CDR3 nucleotide sequence: TGTGCCGTCAGACAGGGGGGAAATTCACCCCTCCACTTT.

V usage is TRBV3-1 (or the pseudogene TRBV3-2) and J usage is TRBJ1-2; tentative D call: TRBD1 (5 bases). There are 13 residues in the CDR3. Germline loops: CDR1 LGHDT, CDR2 YNNKEL (reference sequence). V was clipped by 0 bases and J by 4 bases, with 6 bases between them. The CDR3 loop reads CASSQEGAYGYTF. The CDR3 DNA sequence: TGTGCCAGCAGCCAAGAAGGGGCCTATGGCTACACCTTC.

The rearrangement links TRBV28 to TRBJ2-2; TRBD1 is a possible D gene (6 bases). This CDR3 spans 15 amino acids. Germline CDR1 is MDHEN and CDR2 is SYDVKM. The V end was cut by 6 bases, the J end by 5 bases, with 16 bases between. The CDR3 reads CASSQGQTQTGELFF. In DNA, the CDR3 is TGTGCCAGCAGCCAGGGACAAACCCAAACCGGGGAGCTGTTTTTT. Based on the CDR3 plus reference TRBV28 and TRBJ2-2, the full variable domain is DVKVTQSSRYLVKRTGEKVFLECVQDMDHENMFWYRQDPGLGLRLIYFSYDVKMKEKGDIPEGYSVSREKKERFSLILESASTNQTSMYLCASSQGQTQTGELFFGEGSRLTVL.

The chain is built from TRBV10-1 and TRBJ2-3, with TRBD2 matching over 11 bases. CDR1 and CDR2 (germline): WNHNN, SYGVQD (reference sequence). The CDR3 is made up of 15 amino acids. Unmatched junction bases numbered 8, after V lost 6 bases and J lost 6 bases. CDR3 in DNA: TGCGCCAGCAGCCACGCTAGCGGGGGGCGGGATACGCAGTATTTT. Encoded protein: CASSHASGGRDTQYF.

The chain couples TRBV18 to TRBJ1-1; D gene uncertain. The germline CDR1 and CDR2 sequences are KGHSH and LQKENI. V was trimmed by 0 bases and J by 4 bases, leaving 9 bases between them. The CDR3 extends over 14 amino acids. DNA for the CDR3: TGTGCCAGCTCACCACCTTCCGCGGGCACTGAAGCTTTCTTT. This sequence encodes CASSPPSAGTEAFF. The complete variable domain, with remaining parts taken from reference TRBV18 and TRBJ1-1, reads NAGVMQNPRHLVRRRGQEARLRCSPMKGHSHVYWYRQLPEEGLKFMVYLQKENIIDESGMPKERFSAEFPKEGPSILRIQQVVRGDSAAYFCASSPPSAGTEAFFGQGTRLTVV.

Written as DNA, the CDR3 is TGTGCCAGCAGCGTAGCCGGGGACACTGAAGCTTTCTTT. Residues: CASSVAGDTEAFF. V usage is TRBV9 and J usage is TRBJ1-1; D ambiguous. Germline CDR1 reads SGDLS; CDR2 reads YYNGEE. Trimming left V 0 bases short and J 3 bases short, with 6 bases between. There are 13 residues in the CDR3.

The genes are TRBV6-5 and TRBJ1-1; possible D gene TRBD1, 6 bases. Trimming removed 0 bases at V and 5 bases at J, with 13 bases between. CDR3 size: 15 residues. Germline CDR1 MNHEY, CDR2 SVGAGI. CDR3 bases: TGTGCCAGCAGTTACTCGAACAGGGAGGGGACTGAAGCTTTCTTT. Its protein is CASSYSNREGTEAFF.

Only a few counts were recorded for this clone. V is TRBV4-1 and J is TRBJ1-2, with TRBD1 matching 7 bases. J gave up 4 bases and V 6 bases, and 8 bases lay outside the gene matches. CDR3 length: 14 amino acids. Germline V CDR1 and CDR2: MGHRA, YSYEKL. This CDR3 is CASRLEGGLYGYTF. The CDR3 region has the DNA TGCGCCAGCAGGCTGGAAGGGGGCCTCTATGGCTACACCTTC.

The V call is TRBV10-3, the J call TRBJ1-1, with D hard to call. This CDR3 has 14 amino acids. Germline V CDR1 and CDR2: ENHRY, SYGVKD. With 3 bases removed from V and 2 bases from J, the gap between germline ends came to 10 bases. CDR3 sequence: CAISDRTPNTEAFF. CDR3 DNA: TGTGCCATCAGTGACAGGACTCCAAACACTGAAGCTTTCTTT.

The chain carries TRBV28 and TRBJ1-6, with D unclear. CDR1 is MDHEN and CDR2 is SYDVKM in the germline V gene. CDR3 length: 13 amino acids. Trimming removed 5 bases from V and 4 bases from J, with 6 bases in between. The CDR3 spells CASSEAYNSPLHF. Written as DNA, the CDR3 is TGTGCCAGCAGTGAGGCTTATAATTCACCCCTCCACTTT.

The rearrangement uses TRBV5-1 and TRBJ1-2, with a tentative D call TRBD1 (5 bases). The CDR3 runs to 14 residues. Deletions cut 3 bases from V and 2 bases from J, with 11 bases between. Germline V gene data show CDR1 as SGHRS and CDR2 as YFSETQ. The CDR3: CASSSGGGNYGYTF. The DNA for the CDR3 is TGCGCCAGCAGCTCCGGGGGGGGAAACTATGGCTACACCTTC.

The rearrangement joins TRBV27 to TRBJ1-6, with 10 bases that match TRBD1. This CDR3 spans 15 amino acids. Germline V gene data show CDR1 as MNHEY and CDR2 as SMNVEV (reference sequence). Trimming took 6 bases from V and 10 from J; bases not matched to a gene: 9. The CDR3 DNA sequence: TGTGCCAGCAGCAACAACCGGGACAGGGGATCACCCCTCCACTTT. Encoded protein: CASSNNRDRGSPLHF.

The chain uses TRBV29-1 and TRBJ2-1, with TRBD1 matching over 9 bases. CDR1 SQVTM and CDR2 ANQGSEA come from the germline V gene. The CDR3 has 14 residues. V was clipped by 6 bases and J by 5 bases; unmatched bases: 8. The CDR3 spells CSVPTQGANNEQFF. The CDR3 nucleotides read TGCAGCGTACCAACACAGGGGGCTAACAATGAGCAGTTCTTC.

The V call is TRBV5-5, the J call TRBJ1-4; TRBD1 matches 7 bases. Germline V lookup: CDR1 SGHKS, CDR2 YYEKEE (reference sequence). CDR3 length equals 16 residues. Trimming at V came to 3 bases and at J to 5 bases, leaving 10 bases not matched to a gene. The CDR3 DNA follows: TGTGCCAGCAGCTCCTCCACCGGGACAGCGAATGAAAAACTGTTTTTT. It translates to CASSSSTGTANEKLFF.

J is TRBJ2-5 and V is TRBV5-5; a weak D match, TRBD1 (6 bases). Germline CDR1 and CDR2: SGHKS and YYEKEE (reference sequence). CDR3 size: 15 residues. Trimming shortened V by 0 bases and J by 5 bases, and 14 bases separated the two germline ends. As DNA, the CDR3 is TGTGCCAGCAGCTTGGTGCAGGGGATGTGGGAGACCCAGTACTTC. This gives the protein CASSLVQGMWETQYF. The complete variable domain, with remaining parts taken from reference TRBV5-5 and TRBJ2-5, reads DAGVTQSPTHLIKTRGQQVTLRCSPISGHKSVSWYQQVLGQGPQFIFQYYEKEERGRGNFPDRFSARQFPNYSSELNVNALLLGDSALYLCASSLVQGMWETQYFGPGTRLLVL.

This clone is a singleton in its sample. The chain uses TRBV24-1 and TRBJ1-2; 12 nucleotides line up with TRBD1. V lost 4 bases and J lost 3; bases outside the gene matches: 5. The germline CDR1 and CDR2 sequences are KGHDR and SFDVKD. This CDR3 contains 16 residues. Here the CDR3 reads CATSDGTGGGYYGYTF. In nucleotides, the CDR3 is TGTGCCACCAGTGACGGGACAGGGGGCGGCTACTATGGCTACACCTTC.

The DNA for the CDR3 is TGTGCCAGCAGTTTGACAGGGGGTAGGGATGGCTACACCTTC. Amino acid sequence: CASSLTGGRDGYTF. The chain is built from TRBV28 and TRBJ1-2; 9 bases agree with TRBD1. The trim removed 3 bases at V and 6 bases at J, leaving 5 bases unmatched. The germline V gene has CDR1 MDHEN and CDR2 SYDVKM. This CDR3 spans 14 amino acids.

The chain is built from TRBV29-1 and TRBJ1-1; no reliable D call. V was shortened by 4 bases and J by 4 bases, with 7 bases between the two germline ends. The CDR3 consists of 11 residues. Germline-derived CDR1 and CDR2 are SQVTM and ANQGSEA. CDR3 sequence (DNA): TGCAGCGTTGTCCAGGCCACTGAAGCTTTCTTT. It yields the protein CSVVQATEAFF.

The rearrangement uses TRBV4-1 and TRBJ2-6; 10 bases are shared with TRBD1. The length of the CDR3 is 18 residues. The V gene end was trimmed by 1 base and the J gene end by 3 bases; junction bases not matched to a gene: 6. CDR1 is MGHRA and CDR2 is YSYEKL in the germline V gene. The CDR3 coding sequence is TGCGCCAGCAGCCAAGCCGGGACAGGGGAATTTGGGGCCAACGTCCTGACTTTC. Translating gives CASSQAGTGEFGANVLTF.

The genes are TRBV19 and TRBJ1-6; 7 nucleotides line up with TRBD1. Germline-derived CDR1 and CDR2 are LNHDA and SQIVND (reference sequence). The J segment lost 7 bases and the V segment lost 4 bases, leaving 4 bases of the junction unmatched. The CDR3 length is 14 residues. CDR3 DNA: TGTGCCAGTAGTAAGGGACAGTTAAATTCACCCCTCCACTTT. This encodes CASSKGQLNSPLHF.

This rearrangement joins TRBV5-5 to TRBJ1-5, with a possible D match to TRBD1 (5 bases). In germline, CDR1 is SGHKS, CDR2 YYEKEE (reference sequence). CDR3 length: 14 residues. Trimming removed 4 bases at V and 1 base at J, with 9 bases between. The DNA of the CDR3 is TGTGCCAGCAGCCGGCGGGACAGCAATCAGCCCCAGCATTTT. Translated: CASSRRDSNQPQHF.

This chain links TRBV3-1 (or the pseudogene TRBV3-2) with TRBJ2-5, with no clear D. V was shortened by 1 base and J by 5 bases, with 8 bases between the two germline ends. Germline V CDR1 and CDR2: LGHDT, YNNKEL (reference sequence). This CDR3 contains 13 residues. DNA for the CDR3: TGTGCCAGCAGCCAAGGGCAGTGGGAGACCCAGTACTTC. It codes for CASSQGQWETQYF.